This TCR beta chain originates from a study of cytomegalovirus exposure and HLA in healthy donors. Study-level points and caveats: Upon later analysis, TCR association rates were observed to vary by HLA locus, being highest for DRB1 and lowest for HLA-C.

This clone was detected once. Its antigen is not identified. CDR1 and CDR2 from the germline V gene are SGHTS and YDEGEE. The J segment lost 8 bases and the V segment lost 4 bases, leaving 15 bases of the junction unmatched. This CDR3 comprises 16 residues. PCR amplification relied on 60 Vbeta primers (plus 13 Jbeta primers). Repertoires were generated with immunoSEQ multiplex PCR, while TCRdb's copy carries only in-frame clones and drops some. Seen here are 80,000 to 100,000 clones, roughly 80% observed once, and the top ten hold around 3.4%. V gene TRBV5-8 combines with J gene TRBJ2-1; 7 nucleotides align to TRBD1. The sequencing sample was made of PBMCs. This receptor was taken from a man aged 35-49 years in good health and CMV-seronegative. The CDR3 nucleotides are TGTGCCAGCAGCGGTCGGACAGGATTAATTCTAGATGAGCAGTTCTTC. It codes for CASSGRTGLILDEQFF.